These 13 T cell receptor beta chains originate from one sample sequenced in a study of blood T cell repertoires in COVID-19. Some clones are missing from TCRdb's copy, which holds only in-frame ones; the method was immunoSEQ multiplex PCR. The sample lists around 230,000 clones; about nine tenths were seen once. Sequencing was done on a sample of PBMCs or T cells enriched from blood (not recorded which). All receptors come from a woman between 40 and 55 years old with acute COVID-19.

The chain links TRBV19 to TRBJ2-7; 7 bases fit TRBD1. The CDR3 contains 15 residues. Germline lookup yields CDR1 LNHDA and CDR2 SQIVND (reference sequence). The trim removed 4 bases at V and 6 bases at J, leaving 12 bases unmatched. The CDR3 region is CASSTSGTESAEQYF. CDR3 nucleotide sequence: TGTGCCAGTAGTACCTCCGGGACAGAGTCTGCCGAGCAGTACTTC.

The chain links TRBV6-2 or TRBV6-3 to TRBJ1-2; D is unclear. Germline CDR1 MNHEY, CDR2 SVGEGT. The CDR3 is 17 residues long. Trimming shortened V by 3 bases and J by 3 bases, and 20 bases separated the two germline ends. CDR3 coding DNA: TGTGCCAGCAGTTATCCGGACTGGACCCAGGAGTACTATGGCTACACCTTC. Translation gives CASSYPDWTQEYYGYTF.

CDR3 loop: CASSGISRAGYGYTF. CDR3 DNA: TGTGCCAGCAGCGGAATCTCCAGGGCTGGCTATGGCTACACCTTC. The chain uses TRBV9 and TRBJ1-2, with a tentative D call TRBD1 (5 bases). Germline assignment: CDR1 SGDLS and CDR2 YYNGEE. Trimming pared 3 bases from V and 4 bases from J, leaving 16 bases between. This CDR3 region has 15 residues.

CDR3: CASSAGGSGGPLSGELFF. The CDR3 nucleotides read TGTGCCAGCAGCGCCGGGGGTAGCGGGGGCCCCTTGAGCGGGGAGCTGTTTTTT. The chain is built from TRBV7-2 and TRBJ2-2; 9 nucleotides agree with TRBD2. This CDR3 spans 18 amino acids. Germline trimming cut 5 bases from V and 7 bases from J; bases unmatched to any gene: 17. CDR1 SGHTA and CDR2 FQGNSA come from the germline V gene. Full variable domain (missing parts from reference TRBV7-2 and TRBJ2-2): GAGVSQSPSNKVTEKGKDVELRCDPISGHTALYWYRQSLGQGLEFLIYFQGNSAPDKSGLPSDRFSAERTGGSVSTLTIQRTQQEDSAVYLCASSAGGSGGPLSGELFFGEGSRLTVL.

This sequence joins TRBV27 and TRBJ1-2, with TRBD1 identical over 9 bases. CDR3 length equals 15 residues. Germline CDR1 reads MNHEY; CDR2 reads SMNVEV (reference sequence). Trimming at V came to 4 bases and at J to 6 bases, leaving 9 bases not matched to a gene. The CDR3 nucleotides read TGTGCCAGCAGTTCCCGGGACAGGGTCAAGGATGGCTACACCTTC. As protein: CASSSRDRVKDGYTF.

This chain links TRBV5-8 with TRBJ2-7; 9 bases are a match to TRBD1. Per the germline V gene, CDR1 is SGHTS and CDR2 is YDEGEE. Germline trimming cut 6 bases from V and 2 bases from J; bases unmatched to any gene: 9. There are 15 residues in the CDR3. CDR3 in amino acids: CASMRRQGVTYEQYF. The CDR3 nucleotides are TGTGCCAGCATGCGGCGACAGGGGGTCACCTACGAGCAGTACTTC.

The V call is TRBV20-1, the J call TRBJ2-1; 9 bases fit TRBD2. In germline, CDR1 is DFQATT, CDR2 SNEGSKA (reference sequence). With 3 bases clipped from V and 5 bases from J, the junction kept 5 bases outside the gene matches. This CDR3 has 14 amino acids. The CDR3 reads CSASSGGPNNEQFF. The CDR3 coding sequence is TGCAGTGCTAGTAGCGGGGGACCGAACAATGAGCAGTTCTTC.

In its sample, this clone was seen once. The CDR3: CASRGDTQNTEAFF. The DNA of the CDR3 is TGTGCCAGCAGGGGGGACACACAGAACACTGAAGCTTTCTTT. This rearrangement joins TRBV6-5 to TRBJ1-1; possibly TRBD1 for D (6 bases). Germline CDR1 MNHEY, CDR2 SVGAGI. The CDR3 loop spans 14 amino acids. V dropped 6 bases and J dropped 1 base, with 12 bases sitting between them.

This chain joins TRBV2 and TRBJ1-2, with D perhaps matching TRBD1 (6 bases). Trimming left V 7 bases short and J 4 bases short, with 13 bases between. Germline CDR1 is SNHLY and CDR2 is FYNNEI. This CDR3 is 13 amino acids long. CDR3 loop: CASKTGPSYGYTF. In DNA form, the CDR3 reads TGTGCCAGCAAGACAGGTCCATCCTATGGCTACACCTTC.

The chain couples TRBV27 to TRBJ2-6; 9 nucleotides match TRBD1. Germline V gene sequence: CDR1 MNHEY, CDR2 SMNVEV (reference sequence). The J segment lost 0 bases and the V segment lost 7 bases, leaving 7 bases of the junction unmatched. The CDR3 length is 17 residues. CDR3 DNA: TGTGCCAGCACTCCGGGACAGGGTAGCTCTGGGGCCAACGTCCTGACTTTC. It encodes CASTPGQGSSGANVLTF.

The chain recombines TRBV30 with TRBJ1-1; D might be TRBD1 (5 bases). The CDR3 sequence is 11 residues long. V was cut by 7 bases and J by 7 bases, with 13 bases left in between. From germline, CDR1 is GTSNPN and CDR2 SVGIG (reference sequence). The CDR3 sequence: CASWRDLEAFF. The CDR3, as DNA: TGTGCCTCCTGGAGGGACCTTGAAGCTTTCTTT.

The genes are TRBV27 and TRBJ1-5; 9 bases match TRBD1. The V and J ends lost 5 bases and 5 bases, in that order; junction bases with no gene match: 7. CDR1 is MNHEY and CDR2 is SMNVEV in the germline V gene (reference sequence). The CDR3 sequence is 15 residues long. CDR3 sequence reads: CASSPLRDRDQPQHF. In DNA, the CDR3 is TGTGCCAGCAGTCCCCTCAGGGACAGGGATCAGCCCCAGCATTTT.

This rearrangement joins TRBV7-8 to TRBJ1-4; D gene uncertain. The CDR3 is 14 amino acids. Trimming removed 4 bases from V and 8 bases from J, with 14 bases in between. CDR1 and CDR2 (germline): SGHVS, FQNEAQ. Here the CDR3 DNA reads TGTGCCAGCAGCTCGAGAGGGTTTGGGGAAAAACTGTTTTTT. Protein sequence: CASSSRGFGEKLFF.